The 15 T cell receptor beta chains below were found in one sample sequenced in a study of blood T cell repertoires in COVID-19. Generated by immunoSEQ multiplex PCR, the TCRdb table keeps only in-frame clones and is missing some. This sample has roughly 250,000 clones, with 85% to 90% found just once. The specimen was PBMCs or T cells enriched from blood (not recorded which). The receptors here all came from a woman aged 50 to 60 who had recovered from COVID-19.

This sequence joins TRBV5-1 and TRBJ2-7; no reliable D call. Germline lookup yields CDR1 SGHRS and CDR2 YFSETQ. V gave up 4 bases and J gave up 5 bases, with 16 bases separating them. The CDR3 is made up of 14 amino acids. Here the CDR3 reads CASSHTPQANEQYF. CDR3 nucleotides: TGCGCCAGCAGCCACACCCCCCAGGCAAACGAGCAGTACTTC.

The chain links TRBV7-9 to TRBJ2-7; TRBD2 might be the D (6 bases). The CDR3 is made up of 15 amino acids. V dropped 1 base and J dropped 3 bases, with 13 bases sitting between them. The germline gives CDR1 SEHNR, CDR2 FQNEAQ (reference sequence). CDR3 DNA sequence: TGTGCCAGCAGCTTAGAAGGGGACTTAAGCTACGAGCAGTACTTC. It codes for CASSLEGDLSYEQYF. Based on the CDR3 plus reference TRBV7-9 and TRBJ2-7, the full variable domain is DTGVSQNPRHKITKRGQNVTFRCDPISEHNRLYWYRQTLGQGPEFLTYFQNEAQLEKSRLLSDRFSAERPKGSFSTLEIQRTEQGDSAMYLCASSLEGDLSYEQYFGPGTRLTVT.

This chain connects TRBV18 to TRBJ2-2; D call uncertain. Trimming left V 0 bases short and J 5 bases short, with 10 bases between. The germline gives CDR1 KGHSH, CDR2 LQKENI. The CDR3 is 15 residues long. CDR3 DNA sequence: TGTGCCAGCTCACCACCGTCCCAGAGGACCGGGGAGCTGTTTTTT. Translated: CASSPPSQRTGELFF.

The chain recombines TRBV6-5 with TRBJ2-7, with 14 bases that match TRBD2. Germline CDR1 and CDR2: MNHEY and SVGAGI. This CDR3 spans 16 amino acids. The V gene end was trimmed by 2 bases and the J gene end by 0 bases; junction bases not matched to a gene: 0. This CDR3 reads CASSYGTSGSSYEQYF. CDR3 coding DNA: TGTGCCAGCAGTTACGGGACTAGCGGGAGCTCCTACGAGCAGTACTTC.

V and J are TRBV19 and TRBJ2-1; 7 bases agree with TRBD2. This CDR3 has 15 residues. Per germline, CDR1 LNHDA and CDR2 SQIVND (reference sequence). V lost 10 bases, J lost 8 bases, and 17 bases stayed unmatched. The CDR3 DNA sequence: TGTGCCACCCGTGGACTAGTTGGGATTCCCGATGAGCAGTTCTTC. Translation: CATRGLVGIPDEQFF.

This chain connects TRBV6-5 to TRBJ2-5; 7 bases line up with TRBD2. The CDR3 sequence is 16 residues long. Losses at the gene ends were 0 bases for V and 4 bases for J; bases not matched to a gene: 8. Germline lookup yields CDR1 MNHEY and CDR2 SVGAGI. DNA of the CDR3: TGTGCCAGCAGTTACTCGGCGGGAGAGGCGTCAGAGACCCAGTACTTC. It is translated as CASSYSAGEASETQYF.

The chain uses TRBV28 and TRBJ2-7; D gene uncertain. Trimming left V 6 bases short and J 11 bases short, with 20 bases between. The CDR3 sequence is 13 residues long. CDR1 is MDHEN and CDR2 is SYDVKM in the germline V gene. The CDR3 DNA is TGTGCCAGCAGCTCTCCTGGCCTTGATTTAAAGTACTTC. It translates to CASSSPGLDLKYF.

This clone was detected a few times. The chain couples TRBV6-2 or TRBV6-3 to TRBJ2-2; 9 bases are shared with TRBD1. The CDR3 runs 16 residues. Germline V gene sequence: CDR1 MNHEY, CDR2 SVGEGT. Trimming at V came to 5 bases and at J to 5 bases, leaving 9 bases not matched to a gene. The CDR3 nucleotides are TGTGCCAGCAGTGGTAAGGGACAGGGAGAGACCGGGGAGCTGTTTTTT. Amino acids: CASSGKGQGETGELFF.

The chain combines TRBV2 with TRBJ2-1; 9 bases match TRBD2. Trimming took 8 bases from V and 9 from J; bases not matched to a gene: 14. CDR1 is SNHLY, CDR2 FYNNEI, per germline. The CDR3 runs 15 residues. The CDR3 reads CASRRTSGLWGEQFF. The DNA for the CDR3 is TGTGCCAGCCGCAGAACTAGCGGGTTATGGGGTGAGCAGTTCTTC.

This chain uses TRBV27 with TRBJ1-1; D is unresolved. The CDR3 spans 14 residues. Trimming removed 6 bases from V and 8 bases from J, with 19 bases in between. In germline, CDR1 is MNHEY, CDR2 SMNVEV (reference sequence). CDR3 region: CASSPSGVRREAFF. DNA for the CDR3: TGTGCCAGCAGCCCCAGCGGGGTCCGGAGGGAAGCTTTCTTT.

The gene calls are TRBV7-9 and TRBJ2-5; a weak D match, TRBD2 (5 bases). Trimming left V 4 bases short and J 7 bases short, with 16 bases between. The germline V gene encodes CDR1 SEHNR and CDR2 FQNEAQ (reference sequence). The CDR3 contains 14 residues. The CDR3 region has the DNA TGTGCCAGCAGCTCCACGGGTGGCCGGGGGACCCAGTACTTC. Protein product: CASSSTGGRGTQYF.

J is TRBJ1-2 and V is TRBV6-5; weak D call: TRBD1 (6 bases). The CDR3 has 12 residues. V shed 6 bases and J shed 8 bases, with 13 bases lying between them. CDR1 and CDR2 (germline): MNHEY, SVGAGI. CDR3 nucleotide sequence: TGTGCCAGCAGCCAGACAGGTTCCGGCTACACCTTC. This encodes CASSQTGSGYTF.

The chain employs TRBV13 and TRBJ1-1; 7 bases are shared with TRBD1. Germline assignment: CDR1 PRHDT and CDR2 FYEKMQ (reference sequence). V dropped 5 bases and J dropped 0; count of bases not matched to a gene: 18. The CDR3 consists of 19 residues. The CDR3, as DNA: TGTGCCAGCAGCCCCAGGGGTAGGGGGCTCTCATCTTTGAACACTGAAGCTTTCTTT. Amino acid sequence: CASSPRGRGLSSLNTEAFF.

This clone appeared a single time. This chain uses TRBV23-1 with TRBJ2-7; a weak D match, TRBD1 (5 bases). TRBV23-1 is recorded as an ORF, its role being uncertain. This CDR3 comprises 15 residues. V lost 0 bases, J lost 6 bases, and 15 bases lay in between. The CDR3 nucleotides are TGCGCCAGCAGTCAATCCCGGACCTGTAGGGGCGAGCAGTACTTC. Amino acid sequence: CASSQSRTCRGEQYF.

The sample holds one count of this clone. V gene TRBV6-5 combines with J gene TRBJ2-1; 8 bases map to TRBD2. J was trimmed by 4 bases and V by 7 bases; bases with no gene match: 9. The germline V gene has CDR1 MNHEY and CDR2 SVGAGI. The CDR3 extends over 15 amino acids. The CDR3 region is CASIGLAGGYNEQFF. The CDR3 region has the DNA TGTGCCAGCATTGGGTTGGCGGGAGGATACAATGAGCAGTTCTTC.